The rows below give T cell receptor beta chains drawn from one sample of a study of OX40 agonist ivuxolimab in advanced cancers. TCRdb's table, derived via immunoSEQ multiplex PCR, lists solely in-frame clones and lacks some. Of 45,000 to 60,000 clones in the sample, roughly 90% are singletons; the top ten hold 10% to 15%. The input for sequencing was CD4+ or CD8+ T cells sorted from blood, taken in a trial of the OX40 agonist ivuxolimab. These receptors all stem from an adult with an advanced solid tumor such as melanoma, head and neck, liver or kidney cancer. The CDR3 runs from the conserved cysteine through the conserved F or W. The D gene is left open where the match is weak. The listing skips clone size in some rows; elsewhere it reads once, few, many or a size class.

>NA|16|TRBV2|TRBJ1-6|NA
CASSVTRLLGSSPLHF
TGTGCCAGCAGTGTTACCCGTCTTCTAGGGAGTTCACCCCTCCACTTT
>TRBD2|14|TRBV11-2|TRBJ2-2|NA
CASKKREMGGELFF
TGTGCCAGCAAAAAGCGGGAGATGGGCGGGGAGCTGTTTTTT
>NA|11|TRBV20-1|TRBJ2-1|NA
CRPTSGNEQFF
TGCAGACCTACCTCGGGGAATGAGCAGTTCTTC
>NA|13|TRBV7-9|TRBJ2-7|NA
CASSPSPSDEQYF
TGTGCCAGCAGCCCCTCACCGTCCGACGAGCAGTACTTC
>NA|10|TRBV2|TRBJ1-2|once
CASSEDGYTF
TGTGCCAGCAGTGAGGATGGCTACACCTTC
>NA|13|TRBV11-3|TRBJ2-3|NA
CASSLMVTDTQYF
TGTGCCAGCAGCTTAATGGTCACAGATACGCAGTATTTT
>NA|14|TRBV6-5|TRBJ1-2|NA
CASTTGPPKRGYTF
TGTGCCAGCACTACCGGCCCGCCGAAACGTGGCTACACCTTC
>TRBD1|15|TRBV2|TRBJ2-3|NA
CASSPEGGLTDTQYF
TGTGCCAGCAGTCCTGAAGGGGGCCTCACAGATACGCAGTATTTT
>NA|15|TRBV6-6|TRBJ1-5|NA
CASSYGGVGNQPQHF
TGTGCCAGCAGTTACGGCGGGGTTGGCAATCAGCCCCAGCATTTT
>NA|17|TRBV4-1|TRBJ2-1|NA
CASSQVRQSSSYNEQFF
TGCGCCAGCAGCCAAGTGAGACAGTCCTCCTCCTACAATGAGCAGTTCTTC
>NA|12|TRBV19|TRBJ1-2|NA
CASGGTSDGYTF
TGTGCCAGTGGAGGGACGTCCGATGGCTACACCTTC
>NA|13|TRBV6-5|TRBJ2-7|once
CASSPGIHREQYF
TGTGCCAGCAGTCCCGGGATACACCGAGAGCAGTACTTC
>TRBD1|15|TRBV28|TRBJ2-7|NA
CASSILTGGSYEQYF
TGTGCCAGCAGCATCCTGACAGGGGGGTCCTACGAGCAGTACTTC
>TRBD1|14|TRBV6-6|TRBJ1-1|NA
CASSYSGQGTEAFF
TGTGCCAGCAGTTACTCGGGACAGGGCACTGAAGCTTTCTTT
>NA|16|TRBV18|TRBJ1-2|NA
CASSPRSGGGREGYTF
TGTGCCAGCTCACCCCGTTCCGGAGGGGGGCGAGAGGGCTACACCTTC
>NA|13|TRBV5-4|TRBJ2-7|NA
CASSLGSAHEQYF
TGTGCCAGCAGTTTGGGGAGTGCCCACGAGCAGTACTTC